The entry below gives a single T cell receptor beta chain sequence along with its context. This sample is part of a study of glioma-infiltrating T cells after dendritic cell vaccination. For the study at large: Samples are from glioblastoma patients in Phase I and II dendritic cell vaccine trials.

Sequencing used immunoSEQ multiplex PCR; TCRdb keeps in-frame clones, though not all of them. The data show some 70,000 clones, around 81% seen once. The V gene lost 3 bases and the J gene lost 1 base, with 18 bases spanning the gap. The CDR3 is 17 amino acids. Germline assignment: CDR1 MNHEY and CDR2 SMNVEV (reference sequence). V is TRBV27 and J is TRBJ1-2; no definite D call. The source of this sequence is a human donor with glioblastoma. The sequencing used blood, collected before dendritic cell vaccination. The CDR3 nucleotides are TGTGCCAGCAGTTTTGGAACAAGAGGTGGTCATAACTATGGCTACACCTTC. Residues: CASSFGTRGGHNYGYTF.